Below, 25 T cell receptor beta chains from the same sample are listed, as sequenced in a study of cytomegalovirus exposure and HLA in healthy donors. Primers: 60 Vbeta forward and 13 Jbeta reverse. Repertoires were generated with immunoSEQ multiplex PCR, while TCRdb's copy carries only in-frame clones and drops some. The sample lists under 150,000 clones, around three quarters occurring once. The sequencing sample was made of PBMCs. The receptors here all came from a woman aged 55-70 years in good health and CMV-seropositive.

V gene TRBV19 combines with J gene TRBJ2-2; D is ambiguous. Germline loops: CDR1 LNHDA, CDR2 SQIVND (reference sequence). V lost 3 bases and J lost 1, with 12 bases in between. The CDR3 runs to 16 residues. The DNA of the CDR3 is TGTGCCAGTAGTATTTCCCACATCTTGAACACCGGGGAGCTGTTTTTT. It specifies CASSISHILNTGELFF.

The chain's CDR3 is CATSKGPLTGGRTNEKLFF. CDR3 sequence (DNA): TGTGCCACCAGCAAGGGTCCCTTGACAGGGGGGAGAACTAATGAAAAACTGTTTTTT. V is TRBV15 and J is TRBJ1-4, with TRBD1 matching 9 bases. The germline CDR1 and CDR2 sequences are LNHNV and YYDKDF (reference sequence). V lost 4 bases, J lost 1 base, and 13 bases stayed unmatched. This CDR3 comprises 19 residues.

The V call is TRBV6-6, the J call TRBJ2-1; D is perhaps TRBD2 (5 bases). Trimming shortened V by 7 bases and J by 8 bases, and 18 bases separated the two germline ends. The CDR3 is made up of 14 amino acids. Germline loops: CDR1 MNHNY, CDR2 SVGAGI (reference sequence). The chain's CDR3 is CASTLPDGGHEQFF. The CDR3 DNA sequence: TGTGCCAGCACCTTGCCGGACGGAGGCCATGAGCAGTTCTTC.

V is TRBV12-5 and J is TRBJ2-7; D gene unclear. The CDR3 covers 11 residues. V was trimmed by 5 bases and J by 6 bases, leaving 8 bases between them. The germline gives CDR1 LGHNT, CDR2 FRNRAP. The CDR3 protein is CASGLRGEQYF. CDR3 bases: TGTGCTAGTGGTCTCCGAGGCGAGCAGTACTTC.

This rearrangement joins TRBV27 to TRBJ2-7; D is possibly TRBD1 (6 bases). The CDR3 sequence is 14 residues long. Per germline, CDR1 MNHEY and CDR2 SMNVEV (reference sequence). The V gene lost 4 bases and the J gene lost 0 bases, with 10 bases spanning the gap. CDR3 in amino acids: CASSYQTGSYEQYF. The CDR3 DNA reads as TGTGCCAGCAGTTACCAGACAGGCTCCTACGAGCAGTACTTC.

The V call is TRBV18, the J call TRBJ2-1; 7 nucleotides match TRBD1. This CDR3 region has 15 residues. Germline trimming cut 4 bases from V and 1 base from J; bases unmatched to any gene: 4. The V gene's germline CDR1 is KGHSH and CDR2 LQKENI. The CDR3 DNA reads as TGTGCCAGCTCACGAGGACAGGTGTCCTACAATGAGCAGTTCTTC. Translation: CASSRGQVSYNEQFF.

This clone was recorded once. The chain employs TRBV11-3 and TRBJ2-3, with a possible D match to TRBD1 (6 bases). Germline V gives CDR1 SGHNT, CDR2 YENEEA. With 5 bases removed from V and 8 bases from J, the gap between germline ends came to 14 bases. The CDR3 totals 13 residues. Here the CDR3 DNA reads TGTGCCAGCAGCAAGGGGGATCATGGTACGCAGTATTTT. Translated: CASSKGDHGTQYF.

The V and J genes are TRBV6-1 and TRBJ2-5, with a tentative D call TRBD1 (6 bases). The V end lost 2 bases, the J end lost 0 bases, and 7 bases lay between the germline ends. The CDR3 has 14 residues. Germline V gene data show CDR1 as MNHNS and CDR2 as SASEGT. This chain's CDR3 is CASSEQGYQETQYF. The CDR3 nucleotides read TGTGCCAGCAGTGAACAGGGGTACCAAGAGACCCAGTACTTC.

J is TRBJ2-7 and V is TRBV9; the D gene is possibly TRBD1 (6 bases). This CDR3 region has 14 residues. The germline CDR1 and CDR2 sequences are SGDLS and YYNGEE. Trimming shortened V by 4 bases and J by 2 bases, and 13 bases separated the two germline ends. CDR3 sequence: CASSLDSLPYEQYF. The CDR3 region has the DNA TGTGCCAGCAGCCTGGACAGTCTACCCTACGAGCAGTACTTC.

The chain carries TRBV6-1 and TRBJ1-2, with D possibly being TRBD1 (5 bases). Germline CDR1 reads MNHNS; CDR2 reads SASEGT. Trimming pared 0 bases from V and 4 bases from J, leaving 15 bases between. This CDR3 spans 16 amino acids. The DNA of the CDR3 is TGTGCCAGCAGTGAAGCGGGTAGCGAGGGACTCTATGGCTACACCTTC. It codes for CASSEAGSEGLYGYTF.

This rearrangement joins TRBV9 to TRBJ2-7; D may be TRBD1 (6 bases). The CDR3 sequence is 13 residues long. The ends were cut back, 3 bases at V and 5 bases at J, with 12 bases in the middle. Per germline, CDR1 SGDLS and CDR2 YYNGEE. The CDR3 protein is CASSDPDRDEQYF. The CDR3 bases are TGTGCCAGCAGCGACCCGGACAGAGACGAGCAGTACTTC.

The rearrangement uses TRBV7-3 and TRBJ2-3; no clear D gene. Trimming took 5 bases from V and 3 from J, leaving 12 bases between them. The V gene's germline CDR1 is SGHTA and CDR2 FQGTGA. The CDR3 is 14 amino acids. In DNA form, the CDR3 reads TGTGCCAGCAGCCTGGTTGGAGCGACAGATACGCAGTATTTT. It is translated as CASSLVGATDTQYF.

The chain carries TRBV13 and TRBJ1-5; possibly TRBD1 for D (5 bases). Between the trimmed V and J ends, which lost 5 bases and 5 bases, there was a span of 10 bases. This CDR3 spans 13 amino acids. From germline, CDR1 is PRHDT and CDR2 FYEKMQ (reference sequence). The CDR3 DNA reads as TGTGCCAGCAGCGATGGGGGGGATCAGCCCCAGCATTTT. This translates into CASSDGGDQPQHF.

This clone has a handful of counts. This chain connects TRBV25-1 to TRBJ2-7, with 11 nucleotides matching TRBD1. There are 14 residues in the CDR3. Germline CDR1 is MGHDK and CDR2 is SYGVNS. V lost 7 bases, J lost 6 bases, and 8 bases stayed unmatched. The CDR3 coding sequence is TGTGCCAGCAATCCGGGACAGGGGGTCGGCGAGCAGTACTTC. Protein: CASNPGQGVGEQYF.

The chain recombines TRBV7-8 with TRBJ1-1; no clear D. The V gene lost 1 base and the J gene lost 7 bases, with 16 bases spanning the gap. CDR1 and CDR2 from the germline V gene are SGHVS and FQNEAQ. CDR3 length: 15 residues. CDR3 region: CASSLDIHSRGEAFF. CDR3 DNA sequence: TGTGCCAGCAGCTTAGATATTCACTCTCGGGGTGAAGCTTTCTTT.

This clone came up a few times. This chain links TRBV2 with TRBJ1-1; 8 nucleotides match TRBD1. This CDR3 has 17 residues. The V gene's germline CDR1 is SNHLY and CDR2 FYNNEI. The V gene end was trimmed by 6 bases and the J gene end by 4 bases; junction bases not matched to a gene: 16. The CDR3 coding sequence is TGTGCCAGCAGAGCACAAACCTTTGGACAGGGATTCACTGAAGCTTTCTTT. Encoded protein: CASRAQTFGQGFTEAFF.

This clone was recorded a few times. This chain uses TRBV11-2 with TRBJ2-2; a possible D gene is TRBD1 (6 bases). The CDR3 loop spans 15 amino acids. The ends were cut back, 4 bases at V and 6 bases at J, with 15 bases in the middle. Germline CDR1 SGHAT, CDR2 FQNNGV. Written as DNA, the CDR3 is TGTGCCAGCAGCTCCCTTCGAAGGACAGCCGGGGAGCTGTTTTTT. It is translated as CASSSLRRTAGELFF. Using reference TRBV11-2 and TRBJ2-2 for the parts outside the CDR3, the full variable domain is EAGVAQSPRYKIIEKRQSVAFWCNPISGHATLYWYQQILGQGPKLLIQFQNNGVVDDSQLPKDRFSAERLKGVDSTLKIQPAKLEDSAVYLCASSSLRRTAGELFFGEGSRLTVL.

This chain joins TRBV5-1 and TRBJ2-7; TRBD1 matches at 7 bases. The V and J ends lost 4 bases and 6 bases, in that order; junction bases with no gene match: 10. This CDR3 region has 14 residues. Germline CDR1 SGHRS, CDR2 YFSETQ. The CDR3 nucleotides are TGCGCCAGCAGCCCGAACAGGGGTAACGGCGAGCAGTACTTC. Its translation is CASSPNRGNGEQYF.

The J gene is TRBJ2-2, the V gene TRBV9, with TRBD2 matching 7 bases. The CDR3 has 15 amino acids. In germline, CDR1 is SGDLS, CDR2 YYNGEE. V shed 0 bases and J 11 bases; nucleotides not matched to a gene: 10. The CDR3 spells CASSVVGGGAPELFF. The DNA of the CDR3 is TGTGCCAGCAGCGTAGTGGGGGGGGGTGCACCAGAGCTGTTTTTT.

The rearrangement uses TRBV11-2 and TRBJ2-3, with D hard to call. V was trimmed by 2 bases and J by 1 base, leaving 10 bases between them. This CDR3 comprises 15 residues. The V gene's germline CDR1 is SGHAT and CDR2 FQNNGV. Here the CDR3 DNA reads TGTGCCAGCAGCTTATTATCCGGAGGCACAGATACGCAGTATTTT. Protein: CASSLLSGGTDTQYF.

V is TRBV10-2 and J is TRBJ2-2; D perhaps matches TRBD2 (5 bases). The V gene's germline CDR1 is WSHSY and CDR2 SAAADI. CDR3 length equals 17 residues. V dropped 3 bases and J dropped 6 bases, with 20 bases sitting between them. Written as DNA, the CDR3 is TGCGCCAGCAGTGAAAGCACAGCAAGCGGCCTCGCCGGGGAGCTGTTTTTT. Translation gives CASSESTASGLAGELFF.

CDR3 sequence (DNA): TGCGCCAGCAGCTTGGCGGACAGGGGCCCCTACGAGCAGTACTTC. Its translation is CASSLADRGPYEQYF. V gene TRBV5-1 combines with J gene TRBJ2-7; 9 nucleotides align to TRBD1. The V gene end was trimmed by 0 bases and the J gene end by 2 bases; junction bases not matched to a gene: 3. CDR1 SGHRS and CDR2 YFSETQ come from the germline V gene. This CDR3 is 15 amino acids long.

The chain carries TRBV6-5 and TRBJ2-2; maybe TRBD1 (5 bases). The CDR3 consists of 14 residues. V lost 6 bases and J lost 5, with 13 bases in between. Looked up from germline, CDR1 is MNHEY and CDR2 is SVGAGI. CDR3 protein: CASRLKPGTGELFF. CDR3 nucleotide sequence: TGTGCCAGCAGATTGAAACCAGGGACCGGGGAGCTGTTTTTT.

The CDR3 coding sequence is TGTGCCAGCAGAGAGGCCTACGAGCAGTACTTC. Its translation is CASREAYEQYF. V usage is TRBV27 and J usage is TRBJ2-7; D uncertain. V lost 6 bases and J 2 bases, leaving 5 bases between the germline ends. This CDR3 is 11 amino acids long. The V gene's germline CDR1 is MNHEY and CDR2 SMNVEV (reference sequence).

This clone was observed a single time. CDR3 DNA sequence: TGCAGCGCCGACGGGACAGGGAACGAGCAGTACTTC. It encodes CSADGTGNEQYF. The gene calls are TRBV29-1 and TRBJ2-7; 9 bases map to TRBD1. Losses at the gene ends were 7 bases for V and 5 bases for J; bases not matched to a gene: 6. CDR3 length equals 12 residues. Germline CDR1 reads SQVTM; CDR2 reads ANQGSEA.